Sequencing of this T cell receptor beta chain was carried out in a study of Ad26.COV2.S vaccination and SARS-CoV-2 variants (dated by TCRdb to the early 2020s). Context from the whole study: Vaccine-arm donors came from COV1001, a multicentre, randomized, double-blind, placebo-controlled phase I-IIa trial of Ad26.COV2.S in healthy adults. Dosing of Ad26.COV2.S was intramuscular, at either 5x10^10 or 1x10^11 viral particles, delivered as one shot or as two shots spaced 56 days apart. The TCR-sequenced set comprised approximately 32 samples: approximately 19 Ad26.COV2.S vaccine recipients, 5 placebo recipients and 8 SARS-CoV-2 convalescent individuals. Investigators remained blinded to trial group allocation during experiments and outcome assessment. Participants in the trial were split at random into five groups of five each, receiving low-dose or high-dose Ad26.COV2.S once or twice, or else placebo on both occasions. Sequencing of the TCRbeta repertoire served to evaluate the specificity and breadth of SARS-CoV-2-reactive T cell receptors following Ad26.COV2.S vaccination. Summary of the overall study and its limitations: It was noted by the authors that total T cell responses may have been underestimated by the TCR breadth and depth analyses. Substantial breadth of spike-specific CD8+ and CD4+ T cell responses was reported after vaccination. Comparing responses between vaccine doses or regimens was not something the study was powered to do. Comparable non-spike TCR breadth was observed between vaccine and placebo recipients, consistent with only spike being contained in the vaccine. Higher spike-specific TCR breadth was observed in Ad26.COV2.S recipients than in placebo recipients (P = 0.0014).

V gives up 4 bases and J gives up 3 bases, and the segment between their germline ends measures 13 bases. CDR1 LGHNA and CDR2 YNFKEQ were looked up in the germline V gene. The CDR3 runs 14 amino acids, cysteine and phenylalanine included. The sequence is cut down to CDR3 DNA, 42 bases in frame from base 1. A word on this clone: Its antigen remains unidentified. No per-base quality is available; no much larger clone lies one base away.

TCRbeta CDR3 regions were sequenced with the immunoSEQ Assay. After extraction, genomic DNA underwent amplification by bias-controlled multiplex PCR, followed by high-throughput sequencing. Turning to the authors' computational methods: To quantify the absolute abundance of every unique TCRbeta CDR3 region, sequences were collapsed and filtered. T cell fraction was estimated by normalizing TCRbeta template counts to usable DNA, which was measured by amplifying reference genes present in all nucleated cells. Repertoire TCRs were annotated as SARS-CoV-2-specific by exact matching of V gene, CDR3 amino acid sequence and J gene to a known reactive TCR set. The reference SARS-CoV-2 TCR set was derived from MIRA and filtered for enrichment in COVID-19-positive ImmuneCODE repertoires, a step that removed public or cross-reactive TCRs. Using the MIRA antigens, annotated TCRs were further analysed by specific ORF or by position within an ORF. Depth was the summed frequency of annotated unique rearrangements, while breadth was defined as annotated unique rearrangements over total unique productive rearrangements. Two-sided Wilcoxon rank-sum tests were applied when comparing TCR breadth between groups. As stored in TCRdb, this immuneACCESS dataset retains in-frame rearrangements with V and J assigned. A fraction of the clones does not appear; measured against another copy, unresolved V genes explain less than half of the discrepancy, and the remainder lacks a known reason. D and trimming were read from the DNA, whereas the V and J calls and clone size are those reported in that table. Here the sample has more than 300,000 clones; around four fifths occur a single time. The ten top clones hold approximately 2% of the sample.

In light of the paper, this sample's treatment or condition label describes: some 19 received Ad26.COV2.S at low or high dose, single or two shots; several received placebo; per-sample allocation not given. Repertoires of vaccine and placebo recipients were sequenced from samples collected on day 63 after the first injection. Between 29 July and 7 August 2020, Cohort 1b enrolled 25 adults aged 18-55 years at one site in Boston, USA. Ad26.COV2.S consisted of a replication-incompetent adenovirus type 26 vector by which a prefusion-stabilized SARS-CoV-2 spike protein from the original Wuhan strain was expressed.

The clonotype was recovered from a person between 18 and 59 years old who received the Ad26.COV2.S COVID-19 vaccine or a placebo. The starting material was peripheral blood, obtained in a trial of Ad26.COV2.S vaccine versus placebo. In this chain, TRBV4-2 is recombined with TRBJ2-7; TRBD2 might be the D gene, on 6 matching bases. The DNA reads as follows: TGTGCCAGCAGCCGGCCGGGACTGAACTACGAGCAGTACTTC. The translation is CASSRPGLNYEQYF.